What follows are 7 T cell receptor beta chains derived from one specimen sequenced in a study of CD8+ T cells in alopecia areata. Treatment described: oral pan-JAK inhibitor, 5-10 mg twice daily. Sequencing relied on a cDNA template that was reverse transcribed from extracted RNA. Some clones are missing from TCRdb's copy, which holds only in-frame ones; the method was immunoSEQ multiplex PCR. The sample lists some 200,000 clones; less than 45% were seen once. The specimen was CD4+ T cells sorted from blood, collected at approximately week 37, from a patient treated with tofacitinib. The receptors here all came from a human donor with alopecia areata.

The V gene is TRBV6-1, the J gene TRBJ2-3; D call uncertain. Germline V gene data show CDR1 as MNHNS and CDR2 as SASEGT. This CDR3 is built from 11 residues. The ends were cut back, 8 bases at V and 1 base at J, with 4 bases in the middle. The DNA of the CDR3 is TGTGCCAGCCGAGGCACAGATACGCAGTATTTT. This gives the protein CASRGTDTQYF.

The V gene is TRBV19, the J gene TRBJ1-1, with D perhaps TRBD1 (5 bases). Per the germline V gene, CDR1 is LNHDA and CDR2 is SQIVND (reference sequence). This CDR3 spans 12 amino acids. The V end lost 5 bases, the J end lost 11 bases, and 15 bases lay between the germline ends. The CDR3 region is CASSETPGPAFF. Here the CDR3 DNA reads TGTGCCAGTAGTGAGACTCCGGGACCCGCTTTCTTT.

CDR3 DNA: TGTGCCAGCGAGCTTCTAAGCTCAGGGGCACGGGAAGCTTTCTTT. It yields the protein CASELLSSGAREAFF. V is TRBV7-9 and J is TRBJ1-1, with D maybe TRBD1 (6 bases). V lost 8 bases to trimming and J lost 8 bases, with 24 bases between them. Germline loops: CDR1 SEHNR, CDR2 FQNEAQ (reference sequence). CDR3 size: 15 residues.

This clone was detected only a few times. The chain recombines TRBV7-8 with TRBJ2-6, with D hard to call. This CDR3 spans 16 amino acids. The ends were cut back, 1 base at V and 6 bases at J, with 13 bases in the middle. CDR1 and CDR2 from the germline V gene are SGHVS and FQNEAQ. CDR3 coding DNA: TGTGCCAGCAGCTTAGGTCCCTTTAGTGCGGCCAACGTCCTGACTTTC. It encodes CASSLGPFSAANVLTF.

This clone was seen only a few times. This specimen includes other DNA sequences encoding the same CDR3. The J gene is TRBJ1-3, the V gene TRBV5-1; D not certain. V lost 3 bases, J lost 0 bases, and 10 bases lay in between. Germline V gene data show CDR1 as SGHRS and CDR2 as YFSETQ. This CDR3 is 15 amino acids long. In DNA form, the CDR3 reads TGCGCCAGCAGCTCTGAAGGATTCTCTGGAAACACCATATATTTT. Its translation: CASSSEGFSGNTIYF. The complete variable domain, with remaining parts taken from reference TRBV5-1 and TRBJ1-3, reads KAGVTQTPRYLIKTRGQQVTLSCSPISGHRSVSWYQQTPGQGLQFLFEYFSETQRNKGNFPGRFSGRQFSNSRSEMNVSTLELGDSALYLCASSSEGFSGNTIYFGEGSWLTVV.

The rearrangement uses TRBV18 and TRBJ2-5, with unresolved D. There are 14 residues in the CDR3. V was trimmed by 2 bases and J by 0 bases, leaving 7 bases between them. Germline CDR1 KGHSH, CDR2 LQKENI. The CDR3 sequence: CASSPSQNQETQYF. In nucleotides, the CDR3 is TGTGCCAGCTCACCATCCCAGAACCAAGAGACCCAGTACTTC. The full variable domain, with the rest looked up from reference TRBV18 and TRBJ2-5, is NAGVMQNPRHLVRRRGQEARLRCSPMKGHSHVYWYRQLPEEGLKFMVYLQKENIIDESGMPKERFSAEFPKEGPSILRIQQVVRGDSAAYFCASSPSQNQETQYFGPGTRLLVL.

The chain joins TRBV30 to TRBJ2-1, with a weak D call TRBD2 (6 bases). Trimming shortened V by 3 bases and J by 5 bases, and 14 bases separated the two germline ends. The CDR3 length is 14 residues. Germline V lookup: CDR1 GTSNPN, CDR2 SVGIG (reference sequence). CDR3 region: CAWSRDSSHNEQFF. DNA of the CDR3: TGTGCCTGGAGCAGGGACTCCTCTCACAATGAGCAGTTCTTC.